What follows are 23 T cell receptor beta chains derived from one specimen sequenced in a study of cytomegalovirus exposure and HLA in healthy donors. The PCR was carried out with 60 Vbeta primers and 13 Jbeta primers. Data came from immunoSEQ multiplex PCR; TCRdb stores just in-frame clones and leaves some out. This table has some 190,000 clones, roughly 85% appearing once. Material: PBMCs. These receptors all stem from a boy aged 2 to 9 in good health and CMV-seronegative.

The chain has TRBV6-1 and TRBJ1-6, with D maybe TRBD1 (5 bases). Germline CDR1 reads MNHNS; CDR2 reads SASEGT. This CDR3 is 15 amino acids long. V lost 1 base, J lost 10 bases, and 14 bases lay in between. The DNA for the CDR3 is TGTGCCAGCAGTGAAGGGCCACCCTCAGGGTCACCCCTCCACTTT. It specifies CASSEGPPSGSPLHF.

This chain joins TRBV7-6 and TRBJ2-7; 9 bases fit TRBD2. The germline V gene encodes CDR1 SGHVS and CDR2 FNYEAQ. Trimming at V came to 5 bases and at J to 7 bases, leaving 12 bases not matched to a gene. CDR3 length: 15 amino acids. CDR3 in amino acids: CASSLAVAGVGEQYF. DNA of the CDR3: TGTGCCAGCAGCCTTGCGGTAGCGGGAGTGGGTGAGCAGTACTTC.

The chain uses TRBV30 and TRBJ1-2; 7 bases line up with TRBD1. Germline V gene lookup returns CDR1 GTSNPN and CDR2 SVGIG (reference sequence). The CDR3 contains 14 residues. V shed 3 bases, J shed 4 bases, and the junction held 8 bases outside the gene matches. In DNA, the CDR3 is TGTGCCTGGAGCCGACGGACAGGCACCTATGGCTACACCTTC. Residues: CAWSRRTGTYGYTF. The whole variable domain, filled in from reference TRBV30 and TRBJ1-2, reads SQTIHQWPATLVQPVGSPLSLECTVEGTSNPNLYWYRQAAGRGLQLLFYSVGIGQISSEVPQNLSASRPQDRQFILSSKKLLLSDSGFYLCAWSRRTGTYGYTFGSGTRLTVV.

The CDR3 DNA is TGTGCCAGCCTATCTACTCGACGGGGACAGTCCCCTAATGAGCAGTTCTTC. Translated: CASLSTRRGQSPNEQFF. This chain joins TRBV5-6 and TRBJ2-1, with TRBD1 matching 7 bases. Trimming took 7 bases from V and 7 from J; bases not matched to a gene: 20. The CDR3 covers 17 residues. From germline, CDR1 is SGHDT and CDR2 YYEEEE. Filled out from reference TRBV5-6 and TRBJ2-1, the complete variable domain reads DAGVTQSPTHLIKTRGQQVTLRCSPKSGHDTVSWYQQALGQGPQFIFQYYEEEERQRGNFPDRFSGHQFPNYSSELNVNALLLGDSALYLCASLSTRRGQSPNEQFFGPGTRLTVL.

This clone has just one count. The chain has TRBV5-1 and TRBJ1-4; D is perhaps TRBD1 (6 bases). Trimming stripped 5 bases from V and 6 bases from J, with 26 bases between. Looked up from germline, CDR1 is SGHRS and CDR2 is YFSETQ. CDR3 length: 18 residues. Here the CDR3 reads CASRRRDNAGIEDEKLFF. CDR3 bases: TGCGCCAGCAGACGCCGGGACAACGCAGGGATAGAAGATGAAAAACTGTTTTTT.

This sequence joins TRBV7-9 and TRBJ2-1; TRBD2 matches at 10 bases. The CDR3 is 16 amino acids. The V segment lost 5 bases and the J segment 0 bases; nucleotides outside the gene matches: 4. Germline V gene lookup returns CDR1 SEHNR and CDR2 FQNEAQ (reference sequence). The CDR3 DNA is TGTGCCAGCAGCGGGTCTAGCGGGGGCTCCTACAATGAGCAGTTCTTC. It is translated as CASSGSSGGSYNEQFF.

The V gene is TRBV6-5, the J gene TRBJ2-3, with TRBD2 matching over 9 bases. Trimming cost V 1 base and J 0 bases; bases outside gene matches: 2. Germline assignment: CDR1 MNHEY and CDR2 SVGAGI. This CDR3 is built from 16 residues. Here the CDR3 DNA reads TGTGCCAGCAGTTACTACCTAGCGGGAAGCACAGATACGCAGTATTTT. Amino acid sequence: CASSYYLAGSTDTQYF.

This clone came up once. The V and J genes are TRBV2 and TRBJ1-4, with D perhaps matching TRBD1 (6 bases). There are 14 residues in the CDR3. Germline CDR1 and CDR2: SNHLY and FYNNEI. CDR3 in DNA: TGTGCTAGGGGGGGGGACTCTCCTAATGAAAAACTGTTTTTT. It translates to CARGGDSPNEKLFF.

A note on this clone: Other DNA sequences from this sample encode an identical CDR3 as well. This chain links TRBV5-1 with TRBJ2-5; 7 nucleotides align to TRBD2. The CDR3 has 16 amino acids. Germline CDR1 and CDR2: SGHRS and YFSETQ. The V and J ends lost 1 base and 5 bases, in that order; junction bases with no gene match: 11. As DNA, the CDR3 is TGCGCCAGCAGCTTGACTAGCGCGACCCCGAGTGAGACCCAGTACTTC. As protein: CASSLTSATPSETQYF.

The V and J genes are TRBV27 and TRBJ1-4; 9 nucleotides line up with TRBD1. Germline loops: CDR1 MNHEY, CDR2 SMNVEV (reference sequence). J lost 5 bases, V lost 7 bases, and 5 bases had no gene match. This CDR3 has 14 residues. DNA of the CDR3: TGTGCCAGCAAGGCCGGGACAGGGAATGAAAAACTGTTTTTT. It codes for CASKAGTGNEKLFF.

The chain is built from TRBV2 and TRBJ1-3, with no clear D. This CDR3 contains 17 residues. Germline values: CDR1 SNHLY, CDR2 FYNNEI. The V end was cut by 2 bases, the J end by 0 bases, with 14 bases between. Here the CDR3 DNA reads TGTGCCAGCAGTGAAACTTCTCGTCTCCTCTCTGGAAACACCATATATTTT. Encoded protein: CASSETSRLLSGNTIYF.

The CDR3 region has the DNA TGTGCCAGCTCCCAGGCGTATGGCCCCCTCGGGGAGCCCCAGCATTTT. It translates to CASSQAYGPLGEPQHF. V gene TRBV21-1 combines with J gene TRBJ1-5. TRBV21-1 is annotated as a pseudogene. This CDR3 region has 16 residues.

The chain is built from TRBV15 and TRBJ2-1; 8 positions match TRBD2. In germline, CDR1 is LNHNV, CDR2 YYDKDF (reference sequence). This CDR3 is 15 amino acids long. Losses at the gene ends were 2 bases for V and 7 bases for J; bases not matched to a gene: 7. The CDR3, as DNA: TGTGCCACCAGCAGACAAATAGCGGGACTGAATGAGCAGTTCTTC. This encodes CATSRQIAGLNEQFF.

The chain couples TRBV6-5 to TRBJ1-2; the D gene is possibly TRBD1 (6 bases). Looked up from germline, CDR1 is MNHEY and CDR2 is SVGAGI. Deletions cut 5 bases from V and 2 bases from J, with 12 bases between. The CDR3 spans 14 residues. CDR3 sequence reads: CASSTGQRNYGYTF. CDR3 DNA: TGTGCCAGCAGTACTGGACAGAGGAACTATGGCTACACCTTC.

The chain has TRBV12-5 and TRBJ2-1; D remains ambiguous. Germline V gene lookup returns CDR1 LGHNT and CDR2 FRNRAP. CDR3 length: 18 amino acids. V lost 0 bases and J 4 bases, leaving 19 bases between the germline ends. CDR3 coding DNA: TGTGCTAGTGGTTTGGTCTATGGTCCAGACCTGACTTACAATGAGCAGTTCTTC. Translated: CASGLVYGPDLTYNEQFF.

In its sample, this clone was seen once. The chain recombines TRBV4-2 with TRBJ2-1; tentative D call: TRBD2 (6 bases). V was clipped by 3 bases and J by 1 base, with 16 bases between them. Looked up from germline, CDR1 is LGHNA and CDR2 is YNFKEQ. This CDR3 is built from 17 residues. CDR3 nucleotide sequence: TGTGCCAGCAGCCAGGGTAGGCCCCGGGGGTCCTACAATGAGCAGTTCTTC. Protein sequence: CASSQGRPRGSYNEQFF.

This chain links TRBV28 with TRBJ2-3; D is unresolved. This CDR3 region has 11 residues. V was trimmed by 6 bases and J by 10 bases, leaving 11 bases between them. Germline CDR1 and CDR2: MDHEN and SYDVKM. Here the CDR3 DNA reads TGTGCCAGCAGCCTACTGCGCCCGCAGTATTTT. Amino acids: CASSLLRPQYF.

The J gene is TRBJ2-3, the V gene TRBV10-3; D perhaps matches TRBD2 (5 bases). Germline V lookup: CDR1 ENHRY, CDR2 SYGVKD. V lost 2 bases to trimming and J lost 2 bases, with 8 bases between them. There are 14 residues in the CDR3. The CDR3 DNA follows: TGTGCCATCAGTGAGCCGGGGTCCACAGATACGCAGTATTTT. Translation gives CAISEPGSTDTQYF.

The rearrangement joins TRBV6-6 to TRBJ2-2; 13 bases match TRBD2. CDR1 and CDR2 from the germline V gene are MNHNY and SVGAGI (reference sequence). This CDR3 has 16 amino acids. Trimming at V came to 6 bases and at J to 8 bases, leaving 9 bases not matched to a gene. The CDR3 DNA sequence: TGTGCCAGCAGGCCACCGGGACTAGCGGGGTCTGGGGAGCTGTTTTTT. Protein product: CASRPPGLAGSGELFF.

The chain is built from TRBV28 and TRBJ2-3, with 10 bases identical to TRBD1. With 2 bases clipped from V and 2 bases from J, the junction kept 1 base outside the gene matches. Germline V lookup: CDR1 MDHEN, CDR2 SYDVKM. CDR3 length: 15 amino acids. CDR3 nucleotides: TGTGCCAGCAGTTTAGGGACAGGGGCCACAGATACGCAGTATTTT. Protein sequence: CASSLGTGATDTQYF.

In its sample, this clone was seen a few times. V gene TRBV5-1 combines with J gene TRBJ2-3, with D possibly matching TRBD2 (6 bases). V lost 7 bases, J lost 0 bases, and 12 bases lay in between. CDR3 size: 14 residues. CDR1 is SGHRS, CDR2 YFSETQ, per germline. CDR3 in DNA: TGCGCCAGCGGGGTTGGGGGGAGCACAGATACGCAGTATTTT. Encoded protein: CASGVGGSTDTQYF. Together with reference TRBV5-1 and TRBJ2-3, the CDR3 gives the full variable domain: KAGVTQTPRYLIKTRGQQVTLSCSPISGHRSVSWYQQTPGQGLQFLFEYFSETQRNKGNFPGRFSGRQFSNSRSEMNVSTLELGDSALYLCASGVGGSTDTQYFGPGTRLTVL.

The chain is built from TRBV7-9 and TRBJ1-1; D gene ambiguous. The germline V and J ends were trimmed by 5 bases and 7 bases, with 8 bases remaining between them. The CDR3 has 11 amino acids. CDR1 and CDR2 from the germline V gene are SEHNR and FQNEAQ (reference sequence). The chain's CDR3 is CASSRGYEAFF. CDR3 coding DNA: TGTGCCAGCAGCCGAGGATATGAAGCTTTCTTT. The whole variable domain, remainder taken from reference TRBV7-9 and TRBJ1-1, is DTGVSQNPRHKITKRGQNVTFRCDPISEHNRLYWYRQTLGQGPEFLTYFQNEAQLEKSRLLSDRFSAERPKGSFSTLEIQRTEQGDSAMYLCASSRGYEAFFGQGTRLTVV.

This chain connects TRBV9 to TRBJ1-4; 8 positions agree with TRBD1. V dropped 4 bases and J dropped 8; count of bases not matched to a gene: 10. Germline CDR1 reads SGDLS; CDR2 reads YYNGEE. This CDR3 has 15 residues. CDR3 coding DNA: TGTGCCAGCAGCATCCGGACAGGGATGGACGAAAAACTGTTTTTT. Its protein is CASSIRTGMDEKLFF.